This is a list of T cell receptor beta chains from one sample in a study of CD8+ T cells in alopecia areata. Here immunoSEQ multiplex PCR was the method, and the copy in TCRdb shows in-frame clones only, minus some. Here the sample spans about 210,000 clones, around three fifths being singletons. This sample comprised CD4+ T cells sorted from blood, obtained at week 4, from a patient treated with tofacitinib. Source of these receptors: a human donor with alopecia areata. Both conserved end residues are part of each CDR3. D genes are given only for firm matches. Expanded clones get a size class; other rows say once, few or many, or leave the size out.

TRBJ1-1 | TRBV6-1 | NA | NA | TGTGCCAGCAGGTCTATGGGCACTGAAGCTTTCTTT | CASRSMGTEAFF
TRBJ1-6 | TRBV2 | TRBD1 | NA | TGTGCCAGCAGGACCAGGGGGGATTACAATTCACCCCTCCACTTT | CASRTRGDYNSPLHF
TRBJ1-5 | TRBV7-2 | NA | NA | TGTGCCAGCAGCTTAGACAATCAGCCCCAGCATTTT | CASSLDNQPQHF
TRBJ2-3 | TRBV29-1 | NA | few | TGCAGCGTTGGGGGCAGGAGTATCACAGATACGCAGTATTTT | CSVGGRSITDTQYF
TRBJ1-2 | TRBV20-1 | NA | NA | TGCAGTGCTACCTACAGGGACGGCTACACCTTC | CSATYRDGYTF
TRBJ1-3 | TRBV18 | TRBD1 | once | TGTGCCAGCTCACCCGGGACAGCTCGAAACACCATATATTTT | CASSPGTARNTIYF
TRBJ2-5 | TRBV27 | TRBD1 | NA | TGTGCCAGCAGGAGGGACAGCCAAGAGACCCAGTACTTC | CASRRDSQETQYF
TRBJ1-6 | TRBV30 | NA | NA | TGTGCCTGGAGCGGATTAAACTCCTATAATTCACCCCTCCACTTT | CAWSGLNSYNSPLHF
TRBJ2-1 | TRBV7-3 | NA | NA | TGTGCCAGCAGCTTAGGGACGGGGACGCAGTTCTTC | CASSLGTGTQFF
TRBJ1-2 | TRBV23-1 | NA | NA | TGCGCCAGCAGTGAAAAAAGAGACTATGGCTACACCTTC | CASSEKRDYGYTF
TRBJ2-6 | TRBV5-1 | NA | few | TGCGCCAGCACCCCCCGGGGGACCTCAGCCAACGTCCTGACTTTC | CASTPRGTSANVLTF
TRBJ2-3 | TRBV18 | TRBD2 | few | TGTGCCAGCTCACCCGCACCGGGACTAGTCACAGATACGCAGTATTTT | CASSPAPGLVTDTQYF
TRBJ2-1 | TRBV7-2 | NA | NA | TGTGCCAGCAGCTCCCGGACCCGGAATGAGCAGTTCTTC | CASSSRTRNEQFF
TRBJ2-2 | TRBV5-1 | NA | NA | TGCGCCAGCAGCTTGGGGTTTGGCGGGGTGAACACCGGGGAGCTGTTTTTT | CASSLGFGGVNTGELFF
TRBJ1-1 | TRBV7-8 | TRBD1 | few | TGTGCCAGCAGCTCACAGGGGCAGAACACTGAAGCTTTCTTT | CASSSQGQNTEAFF
TRBJ2-6 | TRBV15 | TRBD1 | NA | TGTGCCACCAGCAGAGAAAGCCCAAGGACAGGGATGGCTGGGGCCAACGTCCTGACTTTC | CATSRESPRTGMAGANVLTF
TRBJ2-3 | TRBV28 | TRBD2 | NA | TGTGCCAGCAACCTAGCGGGGGGCCCAGATACGCAGTATTTT | CASNLAGGPDTQYF
TRBJ2-7 | TRBV29-1 | NA | few | TGCAGCGTTGATTTGCAGGGGTGGGACGAGCAGTACTTC | CSVDLQGWDEQYF
TRBJ1-2 | TRBV30 | NA | NA | TGTGCCTGGAGTGTTTGGGGGGGCACAAACTATGGCTACACCTTC | CAWSVWGGTNYGYTF
TRBJ2-7 | TRBV7-2 | TRBD1 | NA | TGTGCCAGCAGCTTAGCAGGGGGCGATGCCTACGAGCAGTACTTC | CASSLAGGDAYEQYF
TRBJ2-1 | TRBV14 | TRBD1 | few | TGTGCCAGCAGGGGACAGAGCTCCTACAATGAGCAGTTCTTC | CASRGQSSYNEQFF
TRBJ1-5 | TRBV4-3 | NA | NA | TGCGCCAGCAGCCAAGTAATGGTGTTGCGGGGCAGGTATGTTTCTCAGCCCCAGCATTTT | CASSQVMVLRGRYVSQPQHF
TRBJ2-1 | TRBV9 | NA | few | TGTGCCAGCAGCGTAGAGAGCGTCACTGAGCAGTTCTTC | CASSVESVTEQFF
TRBJ1-5 | TRBV6-5 | TRBD1 | NA | TGTGCCAGCAGTCGGGACAGTAGCTACGGGCCCCAGCATTTT | CASSRDSSYGPQHF
TRBJ1-1 | TRBV5-1 | NA | NA | TGCGCCAGCAGGGACGAACAGGGGAACACTGAAGCTTTCTTT | CASRDEQGNTEAFF
TRBJ2-5 | TRBV5-4 | TRBD2 | NA | TGTGCCAGCAGGTCTCAACGGGGGGGCGGAGAGACCCAGTACTTC | CASRSQRGGGETQYF